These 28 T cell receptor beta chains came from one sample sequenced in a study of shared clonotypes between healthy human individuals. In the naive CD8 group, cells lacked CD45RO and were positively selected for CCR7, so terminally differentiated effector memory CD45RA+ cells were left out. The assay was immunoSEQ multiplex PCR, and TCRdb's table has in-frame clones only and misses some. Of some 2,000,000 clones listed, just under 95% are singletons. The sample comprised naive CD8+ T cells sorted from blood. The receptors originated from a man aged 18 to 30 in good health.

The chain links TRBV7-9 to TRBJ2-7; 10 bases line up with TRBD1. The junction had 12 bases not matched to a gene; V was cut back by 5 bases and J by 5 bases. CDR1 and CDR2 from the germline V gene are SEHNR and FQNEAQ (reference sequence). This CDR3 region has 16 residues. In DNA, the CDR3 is TGTGCCAGCAGCCCTCCCGCCGGGACAGGGGTGGACGAGCAGTACTTC. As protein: CASSPPAGTGVDEQYF.

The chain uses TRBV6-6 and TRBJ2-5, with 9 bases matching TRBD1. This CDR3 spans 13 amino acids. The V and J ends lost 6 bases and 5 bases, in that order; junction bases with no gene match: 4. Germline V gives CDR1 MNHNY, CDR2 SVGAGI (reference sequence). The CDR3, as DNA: TGTGCCAGCAGGTCCGGGACAGGGGAGACCCAGTACTTC. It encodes CASRSGTGETQYF.

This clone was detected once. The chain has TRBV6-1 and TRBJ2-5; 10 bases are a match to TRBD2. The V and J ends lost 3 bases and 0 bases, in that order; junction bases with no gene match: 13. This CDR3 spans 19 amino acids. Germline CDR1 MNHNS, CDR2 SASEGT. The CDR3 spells CASSDPGGLSGRYQETQYF. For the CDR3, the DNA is TGTGCCAGCAGTGATCCGGGGGGGCTTAGCGGGAGGTACCAAGAGACCCAGTACTTC.

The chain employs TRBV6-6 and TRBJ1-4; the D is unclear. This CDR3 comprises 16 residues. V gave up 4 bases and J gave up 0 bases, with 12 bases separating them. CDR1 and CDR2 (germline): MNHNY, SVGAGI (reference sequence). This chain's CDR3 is CASSSLRHATNEKLFF. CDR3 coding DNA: TGTGCCAGCAGTTCCCTTCGGCACGCAACTAATGAAAAACTGTTTTTT.

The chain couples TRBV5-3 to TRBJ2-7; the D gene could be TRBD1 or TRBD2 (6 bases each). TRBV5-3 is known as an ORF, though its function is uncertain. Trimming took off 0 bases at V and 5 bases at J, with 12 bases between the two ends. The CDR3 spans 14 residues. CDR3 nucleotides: TGTGCCAGAAGCTTGGCAGGGGAGGAGGACGAGCAGTACTTC. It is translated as CARSLAGEEDEQYF.

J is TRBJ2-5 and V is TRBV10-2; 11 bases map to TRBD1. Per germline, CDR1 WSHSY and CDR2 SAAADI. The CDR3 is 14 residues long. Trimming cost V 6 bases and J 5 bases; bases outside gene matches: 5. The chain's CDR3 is CASRSGQGDETQYF. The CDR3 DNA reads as TGCGCCAGCAGATCGGGACAGGGGGACGAGACCCAGTACTTC.

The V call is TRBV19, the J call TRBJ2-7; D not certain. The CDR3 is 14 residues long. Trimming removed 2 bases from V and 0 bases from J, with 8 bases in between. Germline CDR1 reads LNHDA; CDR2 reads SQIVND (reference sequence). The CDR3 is CASSISVYSYEQYF. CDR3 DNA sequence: TGTGCCAGTAGTATAAGTGTGTACTCCTACGAGCAGTACTTC.

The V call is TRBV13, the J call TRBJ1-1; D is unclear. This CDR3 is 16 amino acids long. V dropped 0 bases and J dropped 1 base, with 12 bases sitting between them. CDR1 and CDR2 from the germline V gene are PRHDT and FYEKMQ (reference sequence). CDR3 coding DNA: TGTGCCAGCAGCTTAGGCCTTCTGGGCCCGAACACTGAAGCTTTCTTT. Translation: CASSLGLLGPNTEAFF.

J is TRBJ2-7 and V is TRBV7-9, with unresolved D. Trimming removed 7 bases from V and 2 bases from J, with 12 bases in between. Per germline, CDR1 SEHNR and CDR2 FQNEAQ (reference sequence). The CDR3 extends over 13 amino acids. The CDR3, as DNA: TGTGCCAGCACCCCCGGGCCCACCTACGAGCAGTACTTC. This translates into CASTPGPTYEQYF.

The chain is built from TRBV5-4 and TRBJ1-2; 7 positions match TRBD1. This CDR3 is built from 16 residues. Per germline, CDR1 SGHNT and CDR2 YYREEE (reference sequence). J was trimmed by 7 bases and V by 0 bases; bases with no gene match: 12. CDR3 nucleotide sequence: TGTGCCAGCAGCTTGGGGCCCCACGGAGGGGGCGGTGGCTACACCTTC. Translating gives CASSLGPHGGGGGYTF.

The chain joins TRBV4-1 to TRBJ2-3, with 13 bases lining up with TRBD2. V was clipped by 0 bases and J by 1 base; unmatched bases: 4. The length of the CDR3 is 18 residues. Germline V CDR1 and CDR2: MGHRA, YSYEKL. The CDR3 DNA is TGCGCCAGCAGCCAAGATACTAGCGGGGGGGCTGGCACAGATACGCAGTATTTT. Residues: CASSQDTSGGAGTDTQYF.

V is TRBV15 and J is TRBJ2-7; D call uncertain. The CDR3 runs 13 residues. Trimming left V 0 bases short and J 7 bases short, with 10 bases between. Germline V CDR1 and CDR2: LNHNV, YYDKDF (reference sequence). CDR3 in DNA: TGTGCCACCAGCAGAGATCTCTGGTGGGAGCAGTACTTC. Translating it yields CATSRDLWWEQYF. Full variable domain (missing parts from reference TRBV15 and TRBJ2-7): DAMVIQNPRYQVTQFGKPVTLSCSQTLNHNVMYWYQQKSSQAPKLLFHYYDKDFNNEADTPDNFQSRRPNTSFCFLDIRSPGLGDTAMYLCATSRDLWWEQYFGPGTRLTVT.

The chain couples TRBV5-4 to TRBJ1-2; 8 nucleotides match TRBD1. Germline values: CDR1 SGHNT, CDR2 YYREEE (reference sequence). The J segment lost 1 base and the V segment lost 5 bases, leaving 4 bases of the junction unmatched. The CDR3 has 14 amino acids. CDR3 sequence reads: CASRDRGDNYGYTF. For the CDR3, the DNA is TGTGCCAGCAGAGACAGGGGAGATAACTATGGCTACACCTTC.

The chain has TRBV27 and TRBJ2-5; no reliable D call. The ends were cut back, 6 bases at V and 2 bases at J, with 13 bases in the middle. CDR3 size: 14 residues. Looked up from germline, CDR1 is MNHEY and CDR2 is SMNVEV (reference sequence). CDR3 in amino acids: CASSIGLNQETQYF. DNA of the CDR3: TGTGCCAGCAGCATTGGGCTCAATCAAGAGACCCAGTACTTC.

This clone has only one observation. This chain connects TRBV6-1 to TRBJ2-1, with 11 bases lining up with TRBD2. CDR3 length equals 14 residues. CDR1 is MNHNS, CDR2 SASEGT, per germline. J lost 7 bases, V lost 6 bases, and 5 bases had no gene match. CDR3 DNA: TGTGCCAGCAGATTAGCGGGAGGGGTAAATGAGCAGTTCTTC. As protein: CASRLAGGVNEQFF.

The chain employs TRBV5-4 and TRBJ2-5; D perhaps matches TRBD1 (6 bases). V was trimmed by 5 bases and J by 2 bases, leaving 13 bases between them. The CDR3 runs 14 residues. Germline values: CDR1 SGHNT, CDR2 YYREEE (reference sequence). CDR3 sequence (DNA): TGTGCCAGCAGGCAAGACACAGGGCAAGAGACCCAGTACTTC. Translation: CASRQDTGQETQYF.

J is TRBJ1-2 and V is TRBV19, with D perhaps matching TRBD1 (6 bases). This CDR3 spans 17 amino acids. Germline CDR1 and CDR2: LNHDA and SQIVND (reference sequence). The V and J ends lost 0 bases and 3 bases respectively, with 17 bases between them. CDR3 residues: CASSIDITGPGYYGYTF. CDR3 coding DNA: TGTGCCAGTAGTATAGATATCACAGGGCCTGGATACTATGGCTACACCTTC.

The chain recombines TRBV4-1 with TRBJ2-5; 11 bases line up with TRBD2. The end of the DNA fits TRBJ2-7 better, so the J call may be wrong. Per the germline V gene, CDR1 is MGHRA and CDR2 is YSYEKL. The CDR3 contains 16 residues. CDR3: CASSPRLAGGPDEQYF. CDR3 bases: TGCGCCAGCAGCCCCCGTTTAGCGGGAGGGCCTGACGAGCAGTACTTC.

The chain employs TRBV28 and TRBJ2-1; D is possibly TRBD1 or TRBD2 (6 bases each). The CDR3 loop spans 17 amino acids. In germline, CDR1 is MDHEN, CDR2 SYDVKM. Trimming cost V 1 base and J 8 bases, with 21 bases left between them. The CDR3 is CASSLYKGGAGRDEQFF. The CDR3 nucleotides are TGTGCCAGCAGTTTATATAAGGGGGGCGCCGGGCGTGATGAGCAGTTCTTC.

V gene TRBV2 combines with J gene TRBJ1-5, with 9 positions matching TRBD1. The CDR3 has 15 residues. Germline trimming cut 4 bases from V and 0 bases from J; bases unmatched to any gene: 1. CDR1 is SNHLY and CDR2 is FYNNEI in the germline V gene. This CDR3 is CASSGTGVSNQPQHF. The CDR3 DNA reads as TGTGCCAGCAGTGGGACAGGGGTTAGCAATCAGCCCCAGCATTTT.

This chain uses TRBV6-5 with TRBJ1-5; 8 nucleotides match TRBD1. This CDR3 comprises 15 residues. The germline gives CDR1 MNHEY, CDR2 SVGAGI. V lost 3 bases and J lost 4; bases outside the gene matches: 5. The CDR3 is CASSYTTGGNQPQHF. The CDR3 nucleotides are TGTGCCAGCAGTTATACAACAGGGGGGAATCAGCCCCAGCATTTT.

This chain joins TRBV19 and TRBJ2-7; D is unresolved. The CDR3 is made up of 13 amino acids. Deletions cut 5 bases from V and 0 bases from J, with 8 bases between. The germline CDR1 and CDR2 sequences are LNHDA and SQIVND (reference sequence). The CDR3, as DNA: TGTGCCAGTAGTTTCGCCGTCTCCTACGAGCAGTACTTC. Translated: CASSFAVSYEQYF.

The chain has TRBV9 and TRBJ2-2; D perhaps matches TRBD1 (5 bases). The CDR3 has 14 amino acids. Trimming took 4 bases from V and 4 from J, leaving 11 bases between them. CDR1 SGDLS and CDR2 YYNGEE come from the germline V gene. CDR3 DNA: TGTGCCAGCAGCCCTCGTGACAGCACCGGGGAGCTGTTTTTT. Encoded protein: CASSPRDSTGELFF. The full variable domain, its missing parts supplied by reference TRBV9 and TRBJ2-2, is DSGVTQTPKHLITATGQRVTLRCSPRSGDLSVYWYQQSLDQGLQFLIQYYNGEERAKGNILERFSAQQFPDLHSELNLSSLELGDSALYFCASSPRDSTGELFFGEGSRLTVL.

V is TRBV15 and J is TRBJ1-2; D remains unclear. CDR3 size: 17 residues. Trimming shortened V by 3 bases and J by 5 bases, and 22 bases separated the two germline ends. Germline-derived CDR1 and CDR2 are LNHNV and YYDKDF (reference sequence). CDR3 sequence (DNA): TGTGCCACCAGCAGGGGCGTTGGTGGGCAGACCAAATATGGCTACACCTTC. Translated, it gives CATSRGVGGQTKYGYTF.

The CDR3 bases are TGTGCCAGCAGTTTAATGGCGGGAGACTACAATGAGCAGTTCTTC. Its protein is CASSLMAGDYNEQFF. The chain uses TRBV27 and TRBJ2-1; 7 nucleotides agree with TRBD2. The V gene's germline CDR1 is MNHEY and CDR2 SMNVEV (reference sequence). CDR3 size: 15 residues. The V segment lost 2 bases and the J segment 3 bases; nucleotides outside the gene matches: 4.

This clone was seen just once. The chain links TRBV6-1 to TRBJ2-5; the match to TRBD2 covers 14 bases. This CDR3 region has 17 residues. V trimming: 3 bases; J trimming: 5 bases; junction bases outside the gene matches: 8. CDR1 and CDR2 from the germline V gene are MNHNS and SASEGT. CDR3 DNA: TGTGCCAGCAGTGATCACGGGACTAGCGGGAGTCGGGAGACCCAGTACTTC. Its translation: CASSDHGTSGSRETQYF.

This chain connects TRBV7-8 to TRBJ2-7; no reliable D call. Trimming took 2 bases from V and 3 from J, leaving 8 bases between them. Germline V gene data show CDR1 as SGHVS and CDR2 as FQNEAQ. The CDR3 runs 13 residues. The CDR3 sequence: CASSLNRFYEQYF. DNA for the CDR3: TGTGCCAGCAGCTTAAATAGGTTCTACGAGCAGTACTTC.

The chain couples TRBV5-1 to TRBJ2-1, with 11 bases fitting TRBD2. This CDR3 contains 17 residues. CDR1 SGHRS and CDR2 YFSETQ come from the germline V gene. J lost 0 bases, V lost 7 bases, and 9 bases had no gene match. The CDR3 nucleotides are TGCGCCAGCGGCGTCCTAGCGGGGGGCGACTCCTACAATGAGCAGTTCTTC. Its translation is CASGVLAGGDSYNEQFF.